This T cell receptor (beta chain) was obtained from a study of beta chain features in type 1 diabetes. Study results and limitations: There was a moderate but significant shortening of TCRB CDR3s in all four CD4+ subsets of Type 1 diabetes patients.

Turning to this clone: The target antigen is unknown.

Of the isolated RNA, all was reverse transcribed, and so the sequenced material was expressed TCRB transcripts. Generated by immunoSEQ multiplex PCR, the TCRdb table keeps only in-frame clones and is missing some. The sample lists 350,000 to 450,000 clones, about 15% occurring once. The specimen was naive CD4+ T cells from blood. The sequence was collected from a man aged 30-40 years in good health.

The CDR3: CASSPGTANNEQFF. In DNA form, the CDR3 reads TGCGCCAGCAGCCCAGGGACAGCTAACAATGAGCAGTTCTTC. This chain links TRBV5-1 with TRBJ2-1; 7 bases are a match to TRBD1. In germline, CDR1 is SGHRS, CDR2 YFSETQ. V lost 4 bases to trimming and J lost 5 bases; unmatched junction nucleotides: 6. The CDR3 runs to 14 residues.